This T cell receptor (beta chain) was recovered during a study of OX40 agonist ivuxolimab in advanced cancers. As for the study in general: People in dose escalation had one of these cancers: hepatocellular carcinoma, melanoma, renal cell or head and neck cancer.

The cohort excluded patients with autoimmune disease history or systemic immunosuppression. On cycle 4 day 1 and cycle 7 day 1, as well as at baseline, blood was sampled. Trimming cost V 5 bases and J 0 bases, with 17 bases left between them. CDR1 and CDR2 (germline): MDHEN, SYDVKM. This CDR3 is 17 amino acids long. Profiling relied on immunoSEQ multiplex PCR, and the TCRdb table lists in-frame clones only, not all of them. This table holds some 40,000 clones, around 90% found once. The sample here was CD4+ or CD8+ T cells sorted from blood, taken in a trial of the OX40 agonist ivuxolimab. The V and J genes are TRBV28 and TRBJ2-1, with D possibly TRBD1 on 6 matching bases. This TCR came from an adult with an advanced solid tumor such as melanoma, head and neck, liver or kidney cancer. CDR3 region: CASSTLTGLSSYNEQFF. The CDR3 DNA reads TGTGCCAGCAGTACGCTGACAGGATTAAGCTCCTACAATGAGCAGTTCTTC. Together with reference TRBV28 and TRBJ2-1, the CDR3 gives the full variable domain: DVKVTQSSRYLVKRTGEKVFLECVQDMDHENMFWYRQDPGLGLRLIYFSYDVKMKEKGDIPEGYSVSREKKERFSLILESASTNQTSMYLCASSTLTGLSSYNEQFFGPGTRLTVL.